This T cell receptor beta chain came from a study of CXCR3-negative and CXCR3-positive naive CD8 T cells. It was by 5' RACE with UMI labels that the TRB cDNA libraries were prepared. From its re-call of the 5' RACE reads, TCRdb lists each CDR3 protein once, without DNA. The sample data list approximately 56,000 distinct CDR3 sequences. Germline-derived CDR1 and CDR2 are MDHEN and SYDVKM. This CDR3 has 14 amino acids. Regarding this clonotype: What it recognizes is unknown.

General study results and limits: Naive cells used TRBV-TRBJ genes in much the same way whether CXCR3-negative or CXCR3-positive; memory cells did not.

The specimen was naive CXCR3- CD8+ T cells from blood. Subset in this sample: CD45RO-CCR7+CD27+CD95- naive CD8+ T cells lacking CXCR3 (TNR3-). The gene calls are TRBV28 and TRBJ2-3; as DNA is missing, the TRBD1 call by TCRdb cannot be tested. The TCR sequence derives from a human donor in good health. Some clones in this sample may be carry-over from other donors' samples. The CDR3 sequence: CASSLGVSTDTQYF.